The clone carrying this T cell receptor (beta chain) was counted at least ten times. These data come from a study of blood T cells in healthy people across ages. Trimming removed 0 bases from V and 10 bases from J, with 16 bases in between. Germline CDR1 is MGHRA and CDR2 is YSYEKL. The CDR3 extends over 15 amino acids. A J-beta primer mix and a sample-barcoded 5' primer were used in a second PCR of roughly 7 to 12 cycles. MiXCR was run by TCRdb on the 5' RACE reads, yielding one entry per CDR3 protein. The repertoire holds some 930,000 distinct CDR3 sequences, with almost 30% as singletons. These records were also assigned to another study, of T cells of mothers and their children.

What was sequenced was blood. The chain employs TRBV4-1 and TRBJ2-1, with D perhaps TRBD2 (5 bases). This clonotype was sampled from a woman in her forties in good health. CDR3 sequence reads: CASSQDLSGDREQFF. The DNA of the CDR3 is TGCGCCAGCAGCCAAGACTTGTCCGGGGATCGAGAGCAGTTCTTC.